This T cell receptor (beta chain) was captured by sequencing in a study of T cells after yellow fever vaccination. Study in general: The authors prepared low-cell-number fractions using SMART-Seq v4 Ultra Low Input.

Ten or more counts support this clonotype. V was pared by 8 bases and J by 8 bases, with 18 bases of the junction left unmatched. The CDR3 loop spans 16 amino acids. Germline assignment: CDR1 ENHRY and CDR2 SYGVKD. Synthesis of TCR cDNA relied on 5'RACE template switching, which attached a universal primer site and UMIs. Via MiXCR, TCRdb re-called the 5' RACE reads, giving one row per CDR3 protein. The profile shows around 310,000 distinct CDR3 sequences, 3% to 4.5% of them singletons. The source is a man younger than 30 who received the YFV17D yellow fever vaccine. This chain links TRBV10-3 with TRBJ2-1, with 7 positions matching TRBD2. The starting material was PBMCs, obtained 5 days after the yellow fever booster vaccination. The CDR3 reads CAIAGSDQRGNDEQFF. The DNA for the CDR3 is TGTGCCATCGCGGGCTCAGACCAGCGGGGAAACGATGAGCAGTTCTTC.